This note documents a single TCR beta chain sequence. Its recognized antigen is unknown. The library was built by means of 5' RACE. The input for every TCR library was approximately 3,500 ng of total RNA. For each sample, cDNA synthesis with SMARTScribe reverse transcriptase was split into eight separate reactions. During cDNA synthesis, template switching was used to introduce unique molecular identifiers that contained a 6-nucleotide sample barcode. TCRalpha and TCRbeta cDNA was amplified in two nested PCRs of about 16 and 10 cycles, and bead purification was carried out after each PCR. Before amplification, cDNA was treated with uracil DNA-glycosylase and purified using the QIAquick PCR purification kit. The second PCR added Illumina TruSeq-compatible adapters along with sample-specific barcodes. TapeStation and Qubit were used to check library quality and concentration, and 5 to 6 ng of each library went into the pool. The pooled libraries were sequenced with 2 x 100 bp reads and custom sequencing primers on an Illumina HiSeq2500 single-index Rapid Run. From the authors' description of their analysis: UMI-based consensus assembly with MiGEC version 1.2.6 was used to correct PCR and sequencing errors. MiXCR version 2.1.1 was used for V(D)J alignment, clonotype assembly and CDR3 extraction. To normalise gene usage, clonotype sharing and MAIT/NKT TCR abundance, the top 1000, 10 000 and 20 000 clonotypes in each sample were analysed. After downsampling to 27 000 UMIs, diversity was calculated as the inverse Simpson index using the vegan R package. Paired Mann-Whitney U tests were applied to discordant twin pairs, with Benjamini-Hochberg correction for multiple testing. After reprocessing by TCRdb, each CDR3 protein sequence is one entry, and no DNA is given. TCRdb's processing, not the authors' own work, is the source of the V and J calls. This sample's listing comprises some 150,000 distinct CDR3 sequences. 2.4% of the sample is held by the ten biggest clonotypes.

These data are taken from a study of monozygotic twins with inflammatory bowel disease (dated by TCRdb to the late 2010s). With regard to the full study: The full study comprised some 30 monozygotic twin pairs: nine German pairs (four IBD-concordant, five IBD-discordant) and 19 IBD-discordant Danish pairs. The search for disease-associated traits relied mainly on comparing, within discordant pairs, IBD patients with their genetically identical healthy co-twins. Each individual had, on average, about 151 000 unique TCRalpha sequences and 181 000 unique TCRbeta sequences available for analysis. Here is what the overall study found, with its caveats: No single strong signal or clonotype linked to IBD turned up in the results, so the idea that one exists was not supported. Distinction between different T cell subtypes could not be achieved in the analysis. Repertoire similarity did not differ between concordant and discordant twins, possibly due to limited statistical power. A decrease in TCRbeta repertoire diversity, as measured by inverse Simpson index, was observed in IBD patients compared with their healthy co-twins. Because patients were on differing immunosuppressive treatments, the repertoires may have picked up extra background noise and inter-individual variability. Compared with healthy twins, IBD patients shared fewer clonotypes with other individuals, and the difference was most pronounced in patients with signs of disease activity.

From each donor, an approximately 2.4 ml peripheral blood sample was drawn into PAXgene tubes and stored at -80 degrees C. Without any T cell sorting, total RNA was extracted from whole blood using the PAXgene blood miRNA kit on an automated QIAcube. Peripheral blood from monozygotic twin pairs concordant or discordant for inflammatory bowel disease was subjected to deep TCRalpha and TCRbeta repertoire profiling with unique molecular barcoding. Smoking habits were recorded for all twin pairs, and each individual was classified as a current, former or never smoker. CDR1 and CDR2, per the germline V gene, are SGHTA and FQGTGA. From cysteine to phenylalanine, the CDR3 is 17 amino acids long. The record lacks a DNA sequence.

The rearrangement combines TRBV7-3 with TRBJ1-6; the TCRdb call, TRBD1, lacks DNA for checking. This TCR derives from a human donor with ulcerative colitis or Crohn's disease, or a healthy co-twin of an affected twin (not recorded which). Sequencing was done on a sample of blood. The CDR3 amino acid sequence is: CASSLMGGGGRNSPLHF.